This T cell receptor (beta chain) was recovered during a study of blood T cell repertoires in COVID-19. Study summary: Collection of acute and convalescent COVID-19 samples took place in the United States, Italy and Spain. T cells, B-cell-depleted T cells, or PBMCs provided the cDNA or gDNA that served as material.

CDR3 size: 14 residues. Germline CDR1 MDHEN, CDR2 SYDVKM. Trimming removed 5 bases from V and 4 bases from J; junction bases left unmatched: 7. Original processing notes: The authors estimated nucleated cell counts from reference gene primer amplification. TCRdb keeps only in-frame clones here, not all; method: immunoSEQ multiplex PCR. V and J calls and clone size are copied from that table; D and trimming were computed from the DNA. Of some 220,000 clones listed, 84% were seen once; the top ten hold 4%. This sequence originates from a man in his fifties or sixties with acute or convalescent COVID-19. The chain recombines TRBV28 with TRBJ1-2, with 7 bases matching TRBD1. The material sequenced was peripheral blood. The CDR3 DNA reads as TGTGCCAGCAGTGGACGGGACAGTTCCTATGGCTACACCTTC. This gives the protein CASSGRDSSYGYTF.